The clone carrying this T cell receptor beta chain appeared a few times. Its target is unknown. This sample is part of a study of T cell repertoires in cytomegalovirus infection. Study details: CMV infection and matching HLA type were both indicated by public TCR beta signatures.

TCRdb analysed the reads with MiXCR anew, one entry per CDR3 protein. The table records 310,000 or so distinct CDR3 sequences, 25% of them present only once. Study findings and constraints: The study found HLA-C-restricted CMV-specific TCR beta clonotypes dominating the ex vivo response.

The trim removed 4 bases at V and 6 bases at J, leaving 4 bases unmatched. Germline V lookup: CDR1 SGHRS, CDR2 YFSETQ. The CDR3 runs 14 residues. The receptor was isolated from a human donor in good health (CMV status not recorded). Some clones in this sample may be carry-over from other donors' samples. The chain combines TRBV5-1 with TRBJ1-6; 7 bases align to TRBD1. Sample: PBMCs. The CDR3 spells CASSMGQFNSPLHF. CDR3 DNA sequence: TGCGCCAGCAGCATGGGACAGTTTAATTCACCCCTCCACTTT.